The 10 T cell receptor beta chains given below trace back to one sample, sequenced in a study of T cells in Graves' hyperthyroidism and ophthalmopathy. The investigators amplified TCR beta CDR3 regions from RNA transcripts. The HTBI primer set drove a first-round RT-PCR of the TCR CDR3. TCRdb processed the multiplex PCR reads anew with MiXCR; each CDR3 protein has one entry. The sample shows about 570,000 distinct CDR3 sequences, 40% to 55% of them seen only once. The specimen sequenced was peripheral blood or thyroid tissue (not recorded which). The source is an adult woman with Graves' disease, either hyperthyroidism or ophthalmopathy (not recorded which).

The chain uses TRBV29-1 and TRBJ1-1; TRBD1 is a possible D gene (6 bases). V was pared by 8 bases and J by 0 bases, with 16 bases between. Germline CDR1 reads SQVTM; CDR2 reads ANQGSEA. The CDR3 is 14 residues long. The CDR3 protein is CSSGAGGLNTEAFF. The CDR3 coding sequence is TGCAGCTCAGGGGCCGGGGGCTTGAACACTGAAGCTTTCTTT.

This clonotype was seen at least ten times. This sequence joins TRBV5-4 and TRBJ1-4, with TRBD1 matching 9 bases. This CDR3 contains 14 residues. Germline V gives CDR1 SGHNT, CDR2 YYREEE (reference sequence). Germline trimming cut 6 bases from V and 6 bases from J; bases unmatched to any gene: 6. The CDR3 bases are TGTGCCAGCACCAGGACAGGGGTGGATGAAAAACTGTTTTTT. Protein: CASTRTGVDEKLFF.

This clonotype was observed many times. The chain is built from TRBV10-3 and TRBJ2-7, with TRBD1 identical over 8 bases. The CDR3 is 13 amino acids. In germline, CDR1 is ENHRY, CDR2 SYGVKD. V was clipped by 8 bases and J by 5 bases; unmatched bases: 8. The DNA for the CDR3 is TGTGCCATCTCGGACAGGGTGATGAACGAGCAGTACTTC. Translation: CAISDRVMNEQYF.

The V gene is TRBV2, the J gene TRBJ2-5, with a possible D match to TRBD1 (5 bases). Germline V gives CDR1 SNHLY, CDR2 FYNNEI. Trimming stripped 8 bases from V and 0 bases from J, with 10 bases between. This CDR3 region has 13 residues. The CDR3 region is CASGAPYQETQYF. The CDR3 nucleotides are TGTGCCAGCGGGGCCCCGTACCAAGAGACCCAGTACTTC.

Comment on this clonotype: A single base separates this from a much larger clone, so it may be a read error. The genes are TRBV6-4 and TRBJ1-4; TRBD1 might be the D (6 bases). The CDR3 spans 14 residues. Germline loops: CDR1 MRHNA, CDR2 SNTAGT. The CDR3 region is CARSPGHINEKLFF. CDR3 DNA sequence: TGTGCCCGCAGTCCGGGACACATTAATGAAAAACTGTTTTTT.

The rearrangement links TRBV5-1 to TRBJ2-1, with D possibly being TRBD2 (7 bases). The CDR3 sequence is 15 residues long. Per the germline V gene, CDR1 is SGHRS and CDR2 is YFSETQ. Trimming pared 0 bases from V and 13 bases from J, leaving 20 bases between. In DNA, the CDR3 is TGCGCCAGCAGCTTGGACGGGGGGCTGGTTAGTGAACAGTTCTTC. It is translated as CASSLDGGLVSEQFF.

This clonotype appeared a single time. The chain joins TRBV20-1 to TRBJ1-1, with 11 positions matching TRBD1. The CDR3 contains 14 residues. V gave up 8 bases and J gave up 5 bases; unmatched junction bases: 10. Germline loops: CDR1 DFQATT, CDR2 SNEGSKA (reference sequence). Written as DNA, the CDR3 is TGCAGTTCGAAGGGGGGACAGGGGGGAACTGAAGCTTTCTTT. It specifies CSSKGGQGGTEAFF.

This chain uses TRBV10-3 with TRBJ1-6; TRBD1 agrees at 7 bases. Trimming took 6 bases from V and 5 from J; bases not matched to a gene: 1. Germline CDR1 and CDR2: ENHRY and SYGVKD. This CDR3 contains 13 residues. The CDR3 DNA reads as TGTGCCATCAGGGGGACAGATAATTCACCCCTCCACTTT. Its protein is CAIRGTDNSPLHF.

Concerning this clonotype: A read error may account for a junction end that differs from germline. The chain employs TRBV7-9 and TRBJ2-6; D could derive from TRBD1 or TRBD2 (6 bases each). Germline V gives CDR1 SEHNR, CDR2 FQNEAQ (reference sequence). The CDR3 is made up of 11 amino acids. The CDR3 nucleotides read TGTGCCAGCAGCCTTGGGGGGCAGGAAGCTTTC. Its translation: CASSLGGQEAF.

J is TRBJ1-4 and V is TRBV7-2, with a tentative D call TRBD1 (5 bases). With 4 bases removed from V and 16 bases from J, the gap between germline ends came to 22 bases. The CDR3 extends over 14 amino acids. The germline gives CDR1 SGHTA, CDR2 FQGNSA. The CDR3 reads CASSSRPGTGEPFF. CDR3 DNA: TGTGCCAGCAGCTCCCGCCCCGGGACCGGTGAACCGTTTTTT. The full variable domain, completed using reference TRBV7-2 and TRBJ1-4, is GAGVSQSPSNKVTEKGKDVELRCDPISGHTALYWYRQSLGQGLEFLIYFQGNSAPDKSGLPSDRFSAERTGGSVSTLTIQRTQQEDSAVYLCASSSRPGTGEPFFGSGTQLSVL.